The clone carrying this T cell receptor (beta chain) has only a few counts. The entry originates in a study of T-cell reconstitution after alpha-beta-depleted transplantation in children. Germline CDR1 and CDR2: SGHRS and YFSETQ. There are 13 residues in the CDR3. The V end was cut by 0 bases, the J end by 8 bases, with 11 bases between. Using unique molecular identifiers, the investigators prepared the TCRbeta library. TCRdb itself ran the PCR reads through MiXCR, one entry per CDR3 protein. The data contain hundreds of thousands of distinct CDR3 sequences, roughly 15% of them singletons. The clonotype was recovered from a human donor who donated a stem cell graft to a child with acute myeloid leukemia. The chain is built from TRBV5-1 and TRBJ1-2, with TRBD1 as a possible D gene (5 bases). The material was PBMCs from the stem cell graft donor, obtained from the stem cell graft. Written as DNA, the CDR3 is TGCGCCAGCAGCTTGGGAGGGGATGGCGGCTACACCTTC. Translating it yields CASSLGGDGGYTF. The whole variable domain, filled in from reference TRBV5-1 and TRBJ1-2, reads KAGVTQTPRYLIKTRGQQVTLSCSPISGHRSVSWYQQTPGQGLQFLFEYFSETQRNKGNFPGRFSGRQFSNSRSEMNVSTLELGDSALYLCASSLGGDGGYTFGSGTRLTVV.